The 19 T cell receptor beta chains below come from one sample, sequenced in a study of OX40 agonist ivuxolimab in advanced cancers. TCRdb's copy holds only in-frame clones and misses some; the assay was immunoSEQ multiplex PCR. The repertoire holds tens of thousands of clones, with roughly 80% as singletons. This specimen was CD4+ or CD8+ T cells sorted from blood, taken in a trial of the OX40 agonist ivuxolimab. Source of these receptors: an adult with an advanced solid tumor such as melanoma, head and neck, liver or kidney cancer.

This sequence joins TRBV6-1 and TRBJ1-5; no reliable D call. V gave up 2 bases and J gave up 0 bases, with 8 bases separating them. The CDR3 loop spans 15 amino acids. Germline V CDR1 and CDR2: MNHNS, SASEGT. CDR3 sequence reads: CASSETGYSNQPQHF. CDR3 sequence (DNA): TGTGCCAGCAGTGAAACGGGGTATAGCAATCAGCCCCAGCATTTT.

The rearrangement joins TRBV14 to TRBJ2-5; no reliable D call. This CDR3 has 13 residues. Deletions cut 4 bases from V and 4 bases from J, with 10 bases between. Germline CDR1 reads SGHDN; CDR2 reads FVKESK. The CDR3 nucleotides read TGTGCCAGCAGCCCCTTCTCTGGAGAGACCCAGTACTTC. This translates into CASSPFSGETQYF.

The chain joins TRBV7-3 to TRBJ1-6; D is uncertain. Germline V gene sequence: CDR1 SGHTA, CDR2 FQGTGA. V lost 5 bases, J lost 7 bases, and 15 bases lay in between. The CDR3 consists of 15 residues. The CDR3 reads CASSVMWGENSPLHF. Here the CDR3 DNA reads TGTGCCAGCAGCGTGATGTGGGGAGAAAATTCACCCCTCCACTTT.

This clone was observed a single time. The chain employs TRBV5-1 and TRBJ1-6; D not resolved. CDR3 length equals 15 residues. Germline loops: CDR1 SGHRS, CDR2 YFSETQ. V was pared by 0 bases and J by 7 bases, with 11 bases between. The CDR3 region has the DNA TGCGCCAGCAGCTTGGGAGGAGGACTGAATTCACCCCTCCACTTT. This gives the protein CASSLGGGLNSPLHF.

J is TRBJ1-3 and V is TRBV7-3; D is undetermined. The germline gives CDR1 SGHTA, CDR2 FQGTGA. The CDR3 is made up of 15 amino acids. V was shortened by 2 bases and J by 3 bases, with 11 bases between the two germline ends. CDR3 DNA: TGTGCCAGCAGCTTAGCGGCGGGGTTTGGAAACACCATATATTTT. Its protein is CASSLAAGFGNTIYF.

This clone was counted a few times. The chain carries TRBV5-3 and TRBJ2-7, with TRBD2 identical over 8 bases. TRBV5-3 is sorted into the ORF group, with uncertain function. The V gene end was trimmed by 0 bases and the J gene end by 0 bases; junction bases not matched to a gene: 8. This CDR3 has 17 amino acids. The DNA of the CDR3 is TGTGCCAGAAGCTTGGGTACCGGGACTAGAAGCTCCTACGAGCAGTACTTC. Amino acid sequence: CARSLGTGTRSSYEQYF.

The chain uses TRBV7-6 and TRBJ1-3; D perhaps matches TRBD1 (6 bases). Germline CDR1 SGHVS, CDR2 FNYEAQ. There are 14 residues in the CDR3. V was shortened by 5 bases and J by 3 bases, with 11 bases between the two germline ends. CDR3 protein: CASSPGQSGNTIYF. The CDR3 bases are TGTGCCAGCAGCCCCGGACAGAGTGGAAACACCATATATTTT.

The chain uses TRBV5-4 and TRBJ1-1; 12 bases map to TRBD1. CDR1 and CDR2 (germline): SGHNT, YYREEE (reference sequence). J was trimmed by 5 bases and V by 4 bases; bases with no gene match: 6. This CDR3 region has 15 residues. DNA of the CDR3: TGTGCCAGCAGCATGGGACAGGGGGCGTATACTGAAGCTTTCTTT. Its protein is CASSMGQGAYTEAFF.

The chain has TRBV4-3 and TRBJ1-2; 7 positions agree with TRBD1. The CDR3 has 13 residues. The germline V gene has CDR1 LGHNA and CDR2 YSLEER. J was trimmed by 7 bases and V by 5 bases; bases with no gene match: 7. The CDR3 is CASSDDRASGYTF. The CDR3 coding sequence is TGCGCCAGCAGCGATGACAGGGCGAGTGGCTACACCTTC.

This chain uses TRBV19 with TRBJ1-5; the match to TRBD1 covers 7 bases. There are 15 residues in the CDR3. Germline-derived CDR1 and CDR2 are LNHDA and SQIVND (reference sequence). V lost 5 bases, J lost 7 bases, and 11 bases stayed unmatched. The CDR3: CASSRMTGMRQPQHF. DNA for the CDR3: TGTGCCAGTAGTCGAATGACAGGGATGAGGCAGCCCCAGCATTTT.

The chain is built from TRBV7-2 and TRBJ2-5, with 13 bases lining up with TRBD2. Germline V CDR1 and CDR2: SGHTA, FQGNSA. This CDR3 comprises 14 residues. Trimming removed 4 bases from V and 7 bases from J; junction bases left unmatched: 3. The CDR3 loop reads CASSSTSGGPTQYF. CDR3 DNA: TGTGCCAGCAGCTCGACTAGCGGGGGGCCGACCCAGTACTTC.

This clone was detected only a few times. V gene TRBV19 combines with J gene TRBJ2-3; TRBD2 matches at 8 bases. The V segment lost 5 bases and the J segment 3 bases; nucleotides outside the gene matches: 4. Germline V lookup: CDR1 LNHDA, CDR2 SQIVND (reference sequence). The CDR3 has 14 residues. CDR3 sequence: CASSGGLVTDTQYF. The DNA of the CDR3 is TGTGCCAGTAGTGGGGGACTAGTAACAGATACGCAGTATTTT.

This chain joins TRBV7-2 and TRBJ1-3, with D uncertain. V lost 5 bases, J lost 0 bases, and 14 bases lay in between. Germline lookup yields CDR1 SGHTA and CDR2 FQGNSA. This CDR3 region has 16 residues. This CDR3 reads CASSHRSGSSGNTIYF. The CDR3 DNA sequence: TGTGCCAGCAGCCACCGATCGGGTAGCTCTGGAAACACCATATATTTT.

This clone has just a few counts. V usage is TRBV27 and J usage is TRBJ1-1; D not certain. From germline, CDR1 is MNHEY and CDR2 SMNVEV (reference sequence). The CDR3 totals 10 residues. This CDR3 is CFLGNTEAFF. CDR3 DNA sequence: TGTTTCCTCGGGAACACTGAAGCTTTCTTT.

CDR3 nucleotide sequence: TGTGCCAGCAGCCGGGGGACTAGCACAGATACGCAGTATTTT. Translation gives CASSRGTSTDTQYF. The chain combines TRBV7-9 with TRBJ2-3, with D perhaps TRBD2 (6 bases). This CDR3 is built from 14 residues. Germline CDR1 reads SEHNR; CDR2 reads FQNEAQ (reference sequence). With 5 bases removed from V and 0 bases from J, the gap between germline ends came to 9 bases.

The chain recombines TRBV18 with TRBJ1-5; TRBD1 matches 8 bases. After removal of 6 bases from V and 4 bases from J, the junction contained 8 bases not matched to a gene. Germline CDR1 KGHSH, CDR2 LQKENI. This CDR3 is 15 amino acids long. The CDR3 loop is CASSPTGGGNQPQHF. The CDR3 DNA reads TGTGCCAGCTCGCCTACAGGGGGAGGAAATCAGCCCCAGCATTTT.

The chain carries TRBV6-5 and TRBJ2-1; no definite D call. The CDR3 extends over 11 amino acids. Germline-derived CDR1 and CDR2 are MNHEY and SVGAGI. V shed 5 bases and J shed 5 bases, with 4 bases lying between them. CDR3: CASSRDNEQFF. DNA of the CDR3: TGTGCCAGCAGTCGAGACAATGAGCAGTTCTTC.

A single count supports this clone. V is TRBV6-4 and J is TRBJ2-3, with D perhaps TRBD2 (6 bases). The ends were cut back, 2 bases at V and 0 bases at J, with 9 bases in the middle. The CDR3 length is 15 residues. In germline, CDR1 is MRHNA, CDR2 SNTAGT. CDR3 nucleotide sequence: TGTGCCAGCAGTGACGGGGACTTAAGCACAGATACGCAGTATTTT. Its translation is CASSDGDLSTDTQYF.

The chain combines TRBV5-4 with TRBJ2-7, with D tentatively TRBD1 or TRBD2 (5 bases each). Trimming stripped 4 bases from V and 0 bases from J, with 14 bases between. CDR1 is SGHNT and CDR2 is YYREEE in the germline V gene (reference sequence). The CDR3 length is 15 residues. DNA for the CDR3: TGTGCCAGCAGCCAAACTAGGGGAAGCTCCTACGAGCAGTACTTC. This translates into CASSQTRGSSYEQYF.